Listed below are T cell receptor beta chains from one sample, sequenced in a study of T cell responses to AZD1222 COVID-19 vaccine. The protocol was immunoSEQ multiplex PCR, while the TCRdb copy is restricted to in-frame clones and leaves out a portion. In the table there are some 170,000 clones, about 89% of which are singletons. The sequencing used peripheral blood, collected on day 0 of AZD1222 vaccination. These receptors all stem from an adult in good health. The CDR3 runs from the conserved cysteine through the conserved F or W. The D gene is left open where the match is weak. Some rows have no size entry. The others give once, few or many, or a class for an expanded clone.

NA,TRBV2,TRBD1,TRBJ1-3,TGTGCCAGCAGTACGGGACAGATTGTTTTCGGAAACACCATATATTTT,CASSTGQIVFGNTIYF
NA,TRBV9,NA,TRBJ1-2,TGTGCCAGCCAGGGAGATTTTTATGGAGGCTACACCTTC,CASQGDFYGGYTF
NA,TRBV6-1,NA,TRBJ2-2,TGTGCCAGCAGTGAAGCAGGGGGGGAGCTGTTTTTT,CASSEAGGELFF
NA,TRBV7-9,NA,TRBJ2-7,TGTGCCAGCAGCTTTTCTGAATCCGACTACGAGCAGTACTTC,CASSFSESDYEQYF
NA,TRBV6-4,TRBD1,TRBJ1-2,TGTGCCAGCAGTGGGACCGCTGGACAGGCCGCGCACTATGGCTACACCTTC,CASSGTAGQAAHYGYTF
NA,TRBV3-1/TRBV3-2,NA,TRBJ1-4,TGTGCCAGCAGCCAAAGCGAAAAACTGTTTTTT,CASSQSEKLFF
once,TRBV19,NA,TRBJ1-1,TGTGCCAGTAGTAGCAGGACCTCTGAAGCTTTCTTT,CASSSRTSEAFF
NA,TRBV28,TRBD1,TRBJ2-1,TGTGCCAGCAGTAGATGGACAGGCCCTTTCAATGAGCAGTTCTTC,CASSRWTGPFNEQFF
NA,TRBV7-2,TRBD1,TRBJ1-6,TGTGCCAGCAGCTTCAGTGGGGGACAGGGGCGTGGATCACCCCTCCACTTT,CASSFSGGQGRGSPLHF
NA,TRBV4-2,NA,TRBJ1-5,TGTGCCAGCAGCCAAGATGTTCTGGGTTTGCAGCCCCAGCATTTT,CASSQDVLGLQPQHF
few,TRBV4-2,TRBD2,TRBJ2-1,TGTGCCAGCAGATCGACTAGCGGGGGAGGTGGTGAGCAGTTCTTC,CASRSTSGGGGEQFF